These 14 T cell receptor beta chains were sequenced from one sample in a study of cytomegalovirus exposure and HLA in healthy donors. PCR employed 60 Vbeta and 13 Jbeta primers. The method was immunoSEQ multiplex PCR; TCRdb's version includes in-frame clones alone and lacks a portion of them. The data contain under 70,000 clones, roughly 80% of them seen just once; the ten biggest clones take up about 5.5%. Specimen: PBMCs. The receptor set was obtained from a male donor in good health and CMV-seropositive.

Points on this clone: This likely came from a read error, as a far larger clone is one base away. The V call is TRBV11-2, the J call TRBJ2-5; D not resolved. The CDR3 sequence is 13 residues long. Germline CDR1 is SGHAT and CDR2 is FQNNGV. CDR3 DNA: TGTGCCAGCAGCTTATGGCGGCAAGAGGCCCAGTACTTC. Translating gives CASSLWRQEAQYF.

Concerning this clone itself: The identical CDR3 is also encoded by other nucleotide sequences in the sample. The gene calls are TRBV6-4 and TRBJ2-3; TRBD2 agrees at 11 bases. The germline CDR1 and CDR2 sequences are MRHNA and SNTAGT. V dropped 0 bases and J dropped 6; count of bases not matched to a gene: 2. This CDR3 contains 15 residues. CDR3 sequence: CASSDSSGGADTQYF. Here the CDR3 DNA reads TGTGCCAGCAGTGACTCTAGCGGGGGGGCCGATACGCAGTATTTT.

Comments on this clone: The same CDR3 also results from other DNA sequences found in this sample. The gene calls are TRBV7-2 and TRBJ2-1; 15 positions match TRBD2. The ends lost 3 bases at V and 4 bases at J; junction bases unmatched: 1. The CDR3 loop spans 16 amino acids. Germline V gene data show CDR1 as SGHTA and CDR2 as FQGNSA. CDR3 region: CASSLGTSGGYNEQFF. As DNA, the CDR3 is TGTGCCAGCAGCTTGGGGACTAGCGGGGGGTACAATGAGCAGTTCTTC.

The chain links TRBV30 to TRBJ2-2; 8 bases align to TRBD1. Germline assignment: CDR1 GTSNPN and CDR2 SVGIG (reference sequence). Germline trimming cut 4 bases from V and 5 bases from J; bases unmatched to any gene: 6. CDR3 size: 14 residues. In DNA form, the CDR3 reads TGTGCCTGGACAGGGGGCGCGGTTACCGGGGAGCTGTTTTTT. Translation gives CAWTGGAVTGELFF.

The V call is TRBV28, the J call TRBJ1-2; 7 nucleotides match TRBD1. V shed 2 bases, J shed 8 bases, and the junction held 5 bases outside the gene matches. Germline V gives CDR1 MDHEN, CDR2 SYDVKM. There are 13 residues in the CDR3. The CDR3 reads CASSLKHRGGYTF. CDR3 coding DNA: TGTGCCAGCAGTTTAAAGCACAGGGGAGGCTACACCTTC.

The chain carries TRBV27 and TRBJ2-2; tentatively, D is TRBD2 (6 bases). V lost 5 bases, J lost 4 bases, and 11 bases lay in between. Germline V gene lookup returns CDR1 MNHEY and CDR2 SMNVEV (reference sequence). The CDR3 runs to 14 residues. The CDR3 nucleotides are TGTGCCAGCAGTCCTATCGGGGGCACCGGGGAGCTGTTTTTT. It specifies CASSPIGGTGELFF.

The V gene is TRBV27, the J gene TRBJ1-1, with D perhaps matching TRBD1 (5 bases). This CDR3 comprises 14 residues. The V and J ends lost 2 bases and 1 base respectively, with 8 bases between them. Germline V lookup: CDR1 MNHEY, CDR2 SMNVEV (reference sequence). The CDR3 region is CASSLTGKNTEAFF. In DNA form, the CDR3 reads TGTGCCAGCAGTTTAACAGGAAAGAACACTGAAGCTTTCTTT.

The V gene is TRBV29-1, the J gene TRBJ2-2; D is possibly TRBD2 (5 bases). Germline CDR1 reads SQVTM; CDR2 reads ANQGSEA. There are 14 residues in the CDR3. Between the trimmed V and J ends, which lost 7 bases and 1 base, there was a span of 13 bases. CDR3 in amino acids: CSAGSGLNTGELFF. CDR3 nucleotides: TGCAGCGCGGGATCGGGCTTGAACACCGGGGAGCTGTTTTTT.

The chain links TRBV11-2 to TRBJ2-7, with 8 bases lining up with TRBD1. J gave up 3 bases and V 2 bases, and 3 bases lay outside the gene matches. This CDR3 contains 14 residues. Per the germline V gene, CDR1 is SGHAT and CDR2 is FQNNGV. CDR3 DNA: TGTGCCAGCAGCTTAATTGGACAGGGCTACGAGCAGTACTTC. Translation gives CASSLIGQGYEQYF.

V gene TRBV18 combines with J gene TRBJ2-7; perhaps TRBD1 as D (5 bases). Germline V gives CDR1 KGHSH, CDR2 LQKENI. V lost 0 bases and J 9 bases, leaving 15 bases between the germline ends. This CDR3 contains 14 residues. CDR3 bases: TGTGCCAGCTCACCACCGACAGCCCTAGGTGGGCAGTACTTC. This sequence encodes CASSPPTALGGQYF.

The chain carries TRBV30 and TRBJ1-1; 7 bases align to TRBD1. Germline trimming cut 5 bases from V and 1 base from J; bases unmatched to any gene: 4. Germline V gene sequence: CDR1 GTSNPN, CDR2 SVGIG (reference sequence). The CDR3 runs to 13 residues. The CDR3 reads CAWDREANTEAFF. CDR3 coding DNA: TGTGCCTGGGACAGGGAAGCGAACACTGAAGCTTTCTTT.

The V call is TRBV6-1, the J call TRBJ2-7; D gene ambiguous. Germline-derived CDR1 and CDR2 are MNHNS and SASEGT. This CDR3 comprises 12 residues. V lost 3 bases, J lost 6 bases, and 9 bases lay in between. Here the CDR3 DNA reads TGTGCCAGCAGTGAGTTTAGCTCCGAGCAGTACTTC. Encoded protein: CASSEFSSEQYF.

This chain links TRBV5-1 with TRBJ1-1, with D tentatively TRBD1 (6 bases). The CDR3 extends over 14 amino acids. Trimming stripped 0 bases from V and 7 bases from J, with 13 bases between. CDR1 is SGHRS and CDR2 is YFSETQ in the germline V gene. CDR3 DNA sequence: TGCGCCAGCAGCTTGGGGCCCGGACAGAATGAAGCTTTCTTT. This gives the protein CASSLGPGQNEAFF.

The CDR3 here is CASSQESGLRYTEAFF. DNA for the CDR3: TGCGCCAGCAGCCAAGAGAGTGGGTTGCGGTATACTGAAGCTTTCTTT. The rearrangement uses TRBV4-1 and TRBJ1-1; D is ambiguous. Trimming pared 0 bases from V and 5 bases from J, leaving 16 bases between. Germline V gene lookup returns CDR1 MGHRA and CDR2 YSYEKL. This CDR3 has 16 residues.